This T cell receptor (beta chain) was observed in a study of identical twins. This CDR3 is 15 amino acids long. V dropped 8 bases and J dropped 5; count of bases not matched to a gene: 10. The V gene's germline CDR1 is MNHEY and CDR2 SVGEGT. This clonotype was detected only a few times. TCRdb reprocessed the 5' RACE reads with MiXCR, giving one entry per CDR3 protein. The sample has some 690,000 distinct CDR3 sequences, 20% to 25% seen once. Separately, the same data were catalogued under a study of T cells expressing NK-cell markers. As that report states: These clonotypes also led the CD3+CD56-NKG2C+ fraction in a handful of donors.

The TCR sequence derives from a woman in her late teens or twenties in good health. J is TRBJ2-1 and V is TRBV6-2 or TRBV6-3; TRBD2 agrees at 9 bases. The sample consisted of PBMCs. In DNA, the CDR3 is TGTGCCAGCTGGTTAGCGGGAGTGGGGCACAATGAGCAGTTCTTC. Translated: CASWLAGVGHNEQFF.